This TCR beta chain was recovered during a study of vaccination effects on CD4 cells after COVID-19. Regarding the study as a whole: Infection- and vaccine-induced clones contracted markedly late after vaccination.

On this clone: As yet, its antigen is unknown.

The germline CDR1 and CDR2 sequences are MDHEN and SYDVKM. The CDR3 length is 11 residues. V was shortened by 3 bases and J by 7 bases, with 4 bases between the two germline ends. Clones were read by immunoSEQ multiplex PCR, and TCRdb kept only the in-frame ones, dropping some. The sample holds 45,000 to 55,000 clones, under 80% seen once. Once cultured for more than nine days, the cells underwent separation to obtain CD4+ T cells. Each person got two doses of an mRNA SARS-CoV-2 vaccine, BNT162b2 or mRNA-1273. V gene TRBV28 combines with J gene TRBJ1-5, with D unclear. The TCR comes from a human donor who received a COVID-19 vaccine. Sequences were derived from CD4+ T cells from PBMCs cultured without peptide, sampled after COVID-19 vaccination. CDR3 residues: CASSFEQPQHF. CDR3 DNA sequence: TGTGCCAGCAGTTTCGAGCAGCCCCAGCATTTT.